These T cell receptor beta chains were read from a single sample in a study of blood T cell repertoires in COVID-19. The assay was immunoSEQ multiplex PCR, and TCRdb's table has in-frame clones only and misses some. In the table there are a few hundred thousand clones, around 87% of which are singletons. Sequenced: PBMCs or T cells enriched from blood (not recorded which). The receptors originated from a man in his forties or fifties in a cohort exposed to, infected with or recovered from COVID-19 (not recorded which). Both conserved end residues are part of each CDR3. Fields, in order: J gene, D gene, V gene, clone size, CDR3 protein, CDR3 DNA. A D gene is named only where the DNA matches it firmly. Clone size, where shown, is once, few, many, or a class for clones that have expanded.

j_gene: TRBJ1-2; d_gene: TRBD1; v_gene: TRBV7-2; abundance: few; CDR3aa: CASSLARAGGWYGYTF; CDR3nt: TGTGCCAGCAGCTTAGCGCGGGCAGGGGGCTGGTATGGCTACACCTTC
j_gene: TRBJ1-1; d_gene: -; v_gene: TRBV27; abundance: few; CDR3aa: CASSFFYGKTEAFF; CDR3nt: TGTGCCAGCAGTTTTTTTTACGGGAAGACTGAAGCTTTCTTT
j_gene: TRBJ1-5; d_gene: -; v_gene: TRBV9; abundance: -; CDR3aa: CASSVGENQPQHF; CDR3nt: TGTGCCAGCAGCGTAGGCGAAAATCAGCCCCAGCATTTT
j_gene: TRBJ1-1; d_gene: -; v_gene: TRBV3-1/TRBV3-2; abundance: -; CDR3aa: CASSQGTGLNTEAFF; CDR3nt: TGTGCCAGCAGCCAAGGCACAGGCCTGAACACTGAAGCTTTCTTT
j_gene: TRBJ2-1; d_gene: -; v_gene: TRBV7-8; abundance: -; CDR3aa: CASSLSLDRWEQFF; CDR3nt: TGTGCCAGCAGCTTAAGCCTGGACAGATGGGAGCAGTTCTTC
j_gene: TRBJ2-3; d_gene: -; v_gene: TRBV5-4; abundance: -; CDR3aa: CASSLTGLSRGTDTQYF; CDR3nt: TGTGCCAGCAGCTTGACCGGGCTATCCCGGGGGACAGATACGCAGTATTTT
j_gene: TRBJ1-1; d_gene: -; v_gene: TRBV5-1; abundance: -; CDR3aa: CASSSTGGRDTEAFF; CDR3nt: TGCGCCAGCAGCTCGACGGGGGGCAGGGACACTGAAGCTTTCTTT
j_gene: TRBJ2-3; d_gene: TRBD2; v_gene: TRBV2; abundance: few; CDR3aa: CASSPRTSGSTDTQYF; CDR3nt: TGTGCCAGCAGTCCCCGGACTAGCGGTAGCACAGATACGCAGTATTTT
j_gene: TRBJ2-7; d_gene: -; v_gene: TRBV5-1; abundance: -; CDR3aa: CASSLDTPYEQYF; CDR3nt: TGCGCCAGCAGCTTGGACACGCCCTACGAGCAGTACTTC
j_gene: TRBJ1-1; d_gene: -; v_gene: TRBV6-5; abundance: -; CDR3aa: CASQKSGNTEAFF; CDR3nt: TGTGCCAGTCAAAAGTCAGGGAACACTGAAGCTTTCTTT
j_gene: TRBJ2-5; d_gene: -; v_gene: TRBV5-1; abundance: -; CDR3aa: CASSRPTGEETQYF; CDR3nt: TGCGCCAGCAGCCGACCCACAGGAGAAGAGACCCAGTACTTC
j_gene: TRBJ1-6; d_gene: TRBD1; v_gene: TRBV28; abundance: -; CDR3aa: CASSSGQGYNSPLHF; CDR3nt: TGTGCCAGCAGTTCCGGACAGGGGTATAATTCACCCCTCCACTTT
j_gene: TRBJ1-1; d_gene: -; v_gene: TRBV7-9; abundance: once; CDR3aa: CASSLLGGPTEAFF; CDR3nt: TGTGCCAGCAGCTTGTTGGGGGGACCCACTGAAGCTTTCTTT
j_gene: TRBJ1-5; d_gene: -; v_gene: TRBV4-1; abundance: -; CDR3aa: CASSLQGTNQPQHF; CDR3nt: TGCGCCAGCAGCCTTCAGGGTACCAATCAGCCCCAGCATTTT
j_gene: TRBJ1-2; d_gene: TRBD1; v_gene: TRBV5-1; abundance: -; CDR3aa: CASSSTGPNYGYTF; CDR3nt: TGCGCCAGCAGCTCGACAGGGCCCAACTATGGCTACACCTTC
j_gene: TRBJ1-6; d_gene: TRBD1; v_gene: TRBV30; abundance: -; CDR3aa: CAWTATTGGSPLHF; CDR3nt: TGTGCCTGGACCGCTACCACAGGGGGTTCACCCCTCCACTTT
j_gene: TRBJ2-1; d_gene: -; v_gene: TRBV24-1; abundance: -; CDR3aa: CATSFGSLNNEQFF; CDR3nt: TGTGCCACTTCGTTTGGGAGTCTTAACAATGAGCAGTTCTTC
j_gene: TRBJ2-5; d_gene: TRBD2; v_gene: TRBV9; abundance: -; CDR3aa: CASSVVGGWGETQYF; CDR3nt: TGTGCCAGCAGCGTAGTGGGAGGGTGGGGAGAGACCCAGTACTTC
j_gene: TRBJ2-1; d_gene: TRBD2; v_gene: TRBV7-3; abundance: -; CDR3aa: CASSRTSGRDEQFF; CDR3nt: TGTGCCAGCAGCCGGACTAGCGGGAGAGATGAGCAGTTCTTC
j_gene: TRBJ1-5; d_gene: TRBD1; v_gene: TRBV27; abundance: -; CDR3aa: CASSHGDRGRQPQHF; CDR3nt: TGTGCCAGCAGTCATGGGGACAGGGGGCGGCAGCCCCAGCATTTT
j_gene: TRBJ2-2; d_gene: -; v_gene: TRBV3-1/TRBV3-2; abundance: -; CDR3aa: CASSRTDTGELFF; CDR3nt: TGTGCCAGCAGCCGGACAGACACCGGGGAGCTGTTTTTT
j_gene: TRBJ2-5; d_gene: -; v_gene: TRBV3-1/TRBV3-2; abundance: once; CDR3aa: CASSLQGGTQYF; CDR3nt: TGTGCCAGCAGCCTTCAAGGGGGGACCCAGTACTTC
j_gene: TRBJ2-1; d_gene: -; v_gene: TRBV18; abundance: -; CDR3aa: CASSPRGPNNEQFF; CDR3nt: TGTGCCAGCTCACCACGAGGCCCCAACAATGAGCAGTTCTTC
j_gene: TRBJ2-1; d_gene: TRBD2; v_gene: TRBV27; abundance: -; CDR3aa: CASSFNKGTSGRANEQFF; CDR3nt: TGTGCCAGCAGTTTCAACAAAGGGACTAGCGGGAGGGCCAATGAGCAGTTCTTC
j_gene: TRBJ2-5; d_gene: -; v_gene: TRBV4-2; abundance: once; CDR3aa: CASSQVDGQQETQYF; CDR3nt: TGTGCCAGCAGCCAAGTGGACGGACAGCAAGAGACCCAGTACTTC
j_gene: TRBJ2-5; d_gene: TRBD2; v_gene: TRBV3-1/TRBV3-2; abundance: -; CDR3aa: CASSQAVLAGETQYF; CDR3nt: TGTGCCAGCAGCCAAGCCGTACTAGCGGGAGAGACCCAGTACTTC
j_gene: TRBJ2-1; d_gene: -; v_gene: TRBV6-5; abundance: -; CDR3aa: CASISFYNEQFF; CDR3nt: TGTGCCAGCATTTCATTTTACAATGAGCAGTTCTTC
j_gene: TRBJ2-5; d_gene: TRBD2; v_gene: TRBV3-1/TRBV3-2; abundance: -; CDR3aa: CASSRGKGGETQYF; CDR3nt: TGTGCCAGCAGCCGGGGAAAGGGAGGGGAGACCCAGTACTTC
j_gene: TRBJ1-1; d_gene: -; v_gene: TRBV18; abundance: -; CDR3aa: CASSPGTSVSTEAFF; CDR3nt: TGTGCCAGCTCACCCGGGACATCGGTGAGCACTGAAGCTTTCTTT
j_gene: TRBJ2-1; d_gene: TRBD1; v_gene: TRBV9; abundance: -; CDR3aa: CASSASSGTGYNEQFF; CDR3nt: TGTGCCAGCAGCGCGAGCTCCGGGACAGGCTACAATGAGCAGTTCTTC
j_gene: TRBJ1-6; d_gene: -; v_gene: TRBV7-9; abundance: -; CDR3aa: CASSRRDNSLHF; CDR3nt: TGTGCCAGCAGCCGACGGGACAATTCCCTCCACTTT